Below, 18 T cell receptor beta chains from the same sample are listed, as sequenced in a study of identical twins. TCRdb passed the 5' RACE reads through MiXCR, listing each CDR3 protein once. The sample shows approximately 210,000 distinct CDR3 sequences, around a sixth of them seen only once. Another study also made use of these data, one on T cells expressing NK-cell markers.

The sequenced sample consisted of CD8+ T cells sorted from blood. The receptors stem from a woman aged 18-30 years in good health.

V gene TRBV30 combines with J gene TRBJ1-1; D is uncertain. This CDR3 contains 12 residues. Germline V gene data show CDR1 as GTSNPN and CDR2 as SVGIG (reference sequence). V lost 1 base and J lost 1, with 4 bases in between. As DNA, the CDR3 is TGTGCCTGGAGTGCAGGGAACACTGAAGCTTTCTTT. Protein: CAWSAGNTEAFF. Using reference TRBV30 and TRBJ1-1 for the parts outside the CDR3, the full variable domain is SQTIHQWPATLVQPVGSPLSLECTVEGTSNPNLYWYRQAAGRGLQLLFYSVGIGQISSEVPQNLSASRPQDRQFILSSKKLLLSDSGFYLCAWSAGNTEAFFGQGTRLTVV.

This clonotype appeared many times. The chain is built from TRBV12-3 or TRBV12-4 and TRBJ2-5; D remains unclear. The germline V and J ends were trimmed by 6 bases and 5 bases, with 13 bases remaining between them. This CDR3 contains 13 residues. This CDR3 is CASSKFLGETQYF. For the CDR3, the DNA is TGTGCCAGCAGCAAATTCCTCGGGGAGACCCAGTACTTC.

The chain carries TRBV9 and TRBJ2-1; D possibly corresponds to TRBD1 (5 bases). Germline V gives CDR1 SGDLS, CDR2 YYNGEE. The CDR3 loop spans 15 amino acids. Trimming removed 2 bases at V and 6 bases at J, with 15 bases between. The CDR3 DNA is TGTGCCAGCAGCGTTCAGGGTTTAGGGGCCAATGAGCAGTTCTTC. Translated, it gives CASSVQGLGANEQFF. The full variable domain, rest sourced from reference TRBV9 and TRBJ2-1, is DSGVTQTPKHLITATGQRVTLRCSPRSGDLSVYWYQQSLDQGLQFLIQYYNGEERAKGNILERFSAQQFPDLHSELNLSSLELGDSALYFCASSVQGLGANEQFFGPGTRLTVL.

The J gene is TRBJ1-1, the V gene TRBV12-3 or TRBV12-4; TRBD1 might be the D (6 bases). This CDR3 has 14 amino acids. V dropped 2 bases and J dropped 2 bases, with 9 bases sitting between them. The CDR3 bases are TGTGCCAGCAGTTTACCAGGGGATAACACTGAAGCTTTCTTT. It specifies CASSLPGDNTEAFF.

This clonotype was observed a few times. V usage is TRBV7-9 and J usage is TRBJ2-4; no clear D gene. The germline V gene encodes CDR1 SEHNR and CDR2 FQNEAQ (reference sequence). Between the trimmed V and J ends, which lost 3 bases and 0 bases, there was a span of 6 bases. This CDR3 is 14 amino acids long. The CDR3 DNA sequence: TGTGCCAGCAGCTTCGGAATAGCCAAAAACATTCAGTACTTC. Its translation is CASSFGIAKNIQYF.

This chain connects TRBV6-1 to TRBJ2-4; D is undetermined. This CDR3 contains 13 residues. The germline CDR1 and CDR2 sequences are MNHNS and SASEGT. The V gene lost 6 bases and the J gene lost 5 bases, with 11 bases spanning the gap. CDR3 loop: CASRGGVENIQYF. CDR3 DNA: TGTGCCAGCAGGGGTGGCGTCGAAAACATTCAGTACTTC.

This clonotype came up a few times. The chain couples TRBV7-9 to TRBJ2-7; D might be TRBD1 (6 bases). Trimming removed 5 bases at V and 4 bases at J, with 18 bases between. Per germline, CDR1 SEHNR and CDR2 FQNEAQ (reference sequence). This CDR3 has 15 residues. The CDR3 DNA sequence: TGTGCCAGCAGCACACCCACGGGACACCCATACGAGCAGTACTTC. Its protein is CASSTPTGHPYEQYF.

CDR3 nucleotide sequence: TGTGCCAGCTCCCGACTAACCCCCCAAGAGACCCAGTACTTC. This sequence encodes CASSRLTPQETQYF. The chain employs TRBV6-1 and TRBJ2-5, with D perhaps TRBD2 (5 bases). Deletions cut 8 bases from V and 1 base from J, with 14 bases between. The CDR3 is 14 amino acids. Germline lookup yields CDR1 MNHNS and CDR2 SASEGT.

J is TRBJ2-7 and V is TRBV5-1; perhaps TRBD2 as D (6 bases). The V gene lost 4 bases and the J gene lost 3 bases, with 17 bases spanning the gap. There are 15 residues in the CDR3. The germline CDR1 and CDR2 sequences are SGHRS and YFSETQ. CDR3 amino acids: CASSPGLRKNYEQYF. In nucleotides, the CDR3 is TGCGCCAGCAGCCCGGGACTCCGAAAGAACTACGAGCAGTACTTC.

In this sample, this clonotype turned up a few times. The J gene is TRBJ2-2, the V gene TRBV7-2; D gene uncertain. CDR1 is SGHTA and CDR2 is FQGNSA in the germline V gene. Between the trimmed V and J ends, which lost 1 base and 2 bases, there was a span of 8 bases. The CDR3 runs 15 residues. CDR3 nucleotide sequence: TGTGCCAGCAGCTTAGATCCGGACAACACCGGGGAGCTGTTTTTT. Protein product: CASSLDPDNTGELFF.

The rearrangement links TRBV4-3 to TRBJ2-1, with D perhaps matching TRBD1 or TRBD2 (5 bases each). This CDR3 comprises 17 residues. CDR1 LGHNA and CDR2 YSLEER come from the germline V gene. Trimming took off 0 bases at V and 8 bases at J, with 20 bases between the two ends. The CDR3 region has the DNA TGCGCCAGCAGCCAAGAAGTGGGACGCTACGGACGGGATGAGCAGTTCTTC. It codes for CASSQEVGRYGRDEQFF.

CDR3 loop: CATQWETGTGVRVTGELFF. CDR3 in DNA: TGTGCCACGCAATGGGAAACCGGGACAGGGGTTCGAGTCACCGGGGAGCTGTTTTTT. The chain links TRBV6-4 to TRBJ2-2; 10 nucleotides line up with TRBD1. Germline CDR1 reads MRHNA; CDR2 reads SNTAGT. J gave up 4 bases and V 10 bases, and 21 bases lay outside the gene matches. The length of the CDR3 is 19 residues.

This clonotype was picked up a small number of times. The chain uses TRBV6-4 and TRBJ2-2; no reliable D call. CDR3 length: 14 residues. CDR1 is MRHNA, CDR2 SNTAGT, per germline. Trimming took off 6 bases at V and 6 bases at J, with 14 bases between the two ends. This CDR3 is CASSPGHSAGELFF. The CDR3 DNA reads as TGTGCCAGCAGCCCGGGCCACTCAGCCGGGGAGCTGTTTTTT.

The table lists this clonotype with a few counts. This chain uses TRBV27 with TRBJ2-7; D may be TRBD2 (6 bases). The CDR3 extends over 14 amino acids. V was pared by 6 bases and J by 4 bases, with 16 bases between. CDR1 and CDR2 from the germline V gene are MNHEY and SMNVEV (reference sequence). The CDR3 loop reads CASSHGGSPYEQYF. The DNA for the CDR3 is TGTGCCAGCAGCCACGGGGGTAGCCCTTACGAGCAGTACTTC.

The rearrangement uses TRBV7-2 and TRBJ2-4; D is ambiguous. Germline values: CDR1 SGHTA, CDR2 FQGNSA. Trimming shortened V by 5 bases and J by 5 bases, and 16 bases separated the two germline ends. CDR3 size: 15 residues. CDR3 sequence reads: CASSPRGASQNIQYF. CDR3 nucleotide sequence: TGTGCCAGCAGCCCCCGAGGCGCATCACAAAACATTCAGTACTTC.

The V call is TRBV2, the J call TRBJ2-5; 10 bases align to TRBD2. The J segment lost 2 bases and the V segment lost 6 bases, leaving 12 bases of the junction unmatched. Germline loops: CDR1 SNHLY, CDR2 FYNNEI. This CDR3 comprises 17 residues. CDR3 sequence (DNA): TGTGCCAGCAGGGGATATAGGACTAGCGGCATTCAAGAGACCCAGTACTTC. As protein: CASRGYRTSGIQETQYF.

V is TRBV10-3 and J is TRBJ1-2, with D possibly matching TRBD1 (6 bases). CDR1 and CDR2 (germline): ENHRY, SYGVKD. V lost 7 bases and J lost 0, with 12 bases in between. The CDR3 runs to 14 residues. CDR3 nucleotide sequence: TGTGCCATCATTGGACAGCCTCCTAACTATGGCTACACCTTC. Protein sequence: CAIIGQPPNYGYTF.

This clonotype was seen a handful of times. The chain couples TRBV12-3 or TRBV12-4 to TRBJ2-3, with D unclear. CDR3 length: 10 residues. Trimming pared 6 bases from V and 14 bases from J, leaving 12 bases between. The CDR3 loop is CASSDSILYF. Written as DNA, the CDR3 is TGTGCCAGCAGCGATTCAATCCTGTATTTT.